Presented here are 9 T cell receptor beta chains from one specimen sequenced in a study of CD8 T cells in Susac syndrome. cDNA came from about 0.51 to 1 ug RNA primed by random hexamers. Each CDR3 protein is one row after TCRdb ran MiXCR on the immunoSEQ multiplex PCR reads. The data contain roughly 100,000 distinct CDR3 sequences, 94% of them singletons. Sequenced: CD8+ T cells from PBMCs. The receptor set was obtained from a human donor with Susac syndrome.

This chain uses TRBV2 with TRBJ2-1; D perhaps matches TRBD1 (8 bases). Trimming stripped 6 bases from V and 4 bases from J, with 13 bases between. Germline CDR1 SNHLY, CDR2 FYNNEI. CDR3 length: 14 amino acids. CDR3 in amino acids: CASRGGDRYNEQFF. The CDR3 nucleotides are TGTGCCAGCAGGGGAGGGGACAGGTACAATGAGCAGTTCTTC. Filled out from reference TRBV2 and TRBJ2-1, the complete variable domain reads EPEVTQTPSHQVTQMGQEVILRCVPISNHLYFYWYRQILGQKVEFLVSFYNNEISEKSEIFDDQFSVERPDGSNFTLKIRSTKLEDSAMYFCASRGGDRYNEQFFGPGTRLTVL.

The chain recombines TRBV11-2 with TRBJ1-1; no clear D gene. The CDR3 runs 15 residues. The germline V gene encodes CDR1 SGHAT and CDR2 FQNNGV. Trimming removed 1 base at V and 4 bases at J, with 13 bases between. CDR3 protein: CASSLAMKGSTEAFF. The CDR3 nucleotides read TGTGCCAGCAGCTTAGCGATGAAAGGGAGCACTGAAGCTTTCTTT.

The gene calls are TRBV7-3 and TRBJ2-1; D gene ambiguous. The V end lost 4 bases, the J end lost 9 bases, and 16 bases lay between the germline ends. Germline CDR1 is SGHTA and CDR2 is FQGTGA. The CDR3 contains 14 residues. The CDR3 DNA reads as TGTGCCAGCAGCTCGTTCGCATCAGGTAGTGAGCAGTTCTTC. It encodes CASSSFASGSEQFF. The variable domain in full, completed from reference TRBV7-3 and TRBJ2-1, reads GAGVSQTPSNKVTEKGKYVELRCDPISGHTALYWYRQSLGQGPEFLIYFQGTGAADDSGLPNDRFFAVRPEGSVSTLKIQRTERGDSAVYLCASSSFASGSEQFFGPGTRLTVL.

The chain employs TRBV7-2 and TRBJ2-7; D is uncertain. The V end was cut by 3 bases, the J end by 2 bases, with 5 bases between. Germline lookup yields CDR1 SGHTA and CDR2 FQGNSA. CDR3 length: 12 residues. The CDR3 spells CASSFLAYEQYF. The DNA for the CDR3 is TGTGCCAGCAGCTTCCTCGCCTACGAGCAGTACTTC. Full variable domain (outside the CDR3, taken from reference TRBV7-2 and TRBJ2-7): GAGVSQSPSNKVTEKGKDVELRCDPISGHTALYWYRQSLGQGLEFLIYFQGNSAPDKSGLPSDRFSAERTGGSVSTLTIQRTQQEDSAVYLCASSFLAYEQYFGPGTRLTVT.

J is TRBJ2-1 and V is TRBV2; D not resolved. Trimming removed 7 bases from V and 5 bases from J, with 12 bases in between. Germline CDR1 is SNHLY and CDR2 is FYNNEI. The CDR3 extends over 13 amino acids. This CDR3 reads CASKAPPDNEQFF. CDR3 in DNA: TGTGCCAGCAAAGCGCCACCCGACAATGAGCAGTTCTTC. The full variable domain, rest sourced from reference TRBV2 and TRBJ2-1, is EPEVTQTPSHQVTQMGQEVILRCVPISNHLYFYWYRQILGQKVEFLVSFYNNEISEKSEIFDDQFSVERPDGSNFTLKIRSTKLEDSAMYFCASKAPPDNEQFFGPGTRLTVL.

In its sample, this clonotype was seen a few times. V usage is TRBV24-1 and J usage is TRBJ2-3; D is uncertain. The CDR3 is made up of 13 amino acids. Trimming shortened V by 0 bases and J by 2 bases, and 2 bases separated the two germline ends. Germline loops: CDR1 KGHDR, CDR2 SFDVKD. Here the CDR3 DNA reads TGTGCCACCAGTGATTTGTCCACAGATACGCAGTATTTT. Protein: CATSDLSTDTQYF.

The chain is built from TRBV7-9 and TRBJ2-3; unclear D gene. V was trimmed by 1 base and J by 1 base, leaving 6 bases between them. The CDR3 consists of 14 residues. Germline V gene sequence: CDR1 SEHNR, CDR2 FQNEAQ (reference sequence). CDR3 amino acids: CASSLVLRTDTQYF. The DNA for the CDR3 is TGTGCCAGCAGCTTAGTCCTACGCACAGATACGCAGTATTTT.

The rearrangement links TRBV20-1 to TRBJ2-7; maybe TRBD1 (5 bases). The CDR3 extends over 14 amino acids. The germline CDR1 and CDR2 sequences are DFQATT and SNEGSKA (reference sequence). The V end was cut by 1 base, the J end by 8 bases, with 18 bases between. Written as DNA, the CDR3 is TGCAGTGCTAGAGGTTTACAGGACGCTTTGCAGCAGTACTTC. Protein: CSARGLQDALQQYF.

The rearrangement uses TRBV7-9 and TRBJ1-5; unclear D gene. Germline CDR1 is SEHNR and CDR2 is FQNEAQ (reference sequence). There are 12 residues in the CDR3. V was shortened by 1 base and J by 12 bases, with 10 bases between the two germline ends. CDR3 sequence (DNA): TGTGCCAGCAGCTTAGGGGTAGGGAACCAGCATTTT. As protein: CASSLGVGNQHF.